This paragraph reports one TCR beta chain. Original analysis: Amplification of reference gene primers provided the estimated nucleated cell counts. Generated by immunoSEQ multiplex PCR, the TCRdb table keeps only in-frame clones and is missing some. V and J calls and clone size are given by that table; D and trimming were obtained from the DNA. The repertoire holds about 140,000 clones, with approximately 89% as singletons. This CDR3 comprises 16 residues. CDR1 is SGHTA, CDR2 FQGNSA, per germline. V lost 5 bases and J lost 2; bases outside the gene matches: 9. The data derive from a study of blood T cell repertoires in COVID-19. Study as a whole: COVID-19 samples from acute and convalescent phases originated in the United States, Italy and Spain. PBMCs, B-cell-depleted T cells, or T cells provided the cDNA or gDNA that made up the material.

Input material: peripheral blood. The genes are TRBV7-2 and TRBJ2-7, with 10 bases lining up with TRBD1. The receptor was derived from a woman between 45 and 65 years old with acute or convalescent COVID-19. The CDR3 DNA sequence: TGTGCCAGCAGCCTAAGCCGGGACAGGGGAGCCTACGAGCAGTACTTC. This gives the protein CASSLSRDRGAYEQYF.